Listed below are T cell receptor beta chains from one sample, sequenced in a study of blood T cell repertoires in COVID-19. TCRdb's table, derived via immunoSEQ multiplex PCR, lists solely in-frame clones and lacks some. Here the sample spans roughly 120,000 clones, about 78% being singletons. The material sequenced was peripheral blood. Receptors were obtained from an older man with acute or convalescent COVID-19. CDR3s include the opening cysteine and the closing phenylalanine or tryptophan. Fields, in order: clone size, V gene, J gene, D gene, CDR3 DNA, CDR3 protein. A D gene is named only where the DNA matches it firmly. Clone sizes are given selectively: once, few, many, or a class where the clone is expanded.

.	TRBV27	TRBJ1-2	.	TGTGCCAGCAGTTTAAACAGGGCGGGTGGCTACACCTTC	CASSLNRAGGYTF
.	TRBV4-1	TRBJ2-6	.	TGCGCCAGCAGCCAAGATCGGTTCGGGGTGAGGGGGGCCAACGTCCTGACTTTC	CASSQDRFGVRGANVLTF
.	TRBV6-6	TRBJ2-5	.	TGTGCCAGCAGCCCTAGTGGCCGGACAGTTCAAGAGACCCAGTACTTC	CASSPSGRTVQETQYF
.	TRBV5-1	TRBJ1-4	.	TGCGCCAGCAGCTTGGATCCAGGACAGCAAAAACTGTTTTTT	CASSLDPGQQKLFF
.	TRBV5-6	TRBJ1-2	TRBD1	TGTGCCAGCAGGTCAGGGGGTAATGGCTACACCTTC	CASRSGGNGYTF
few	TRBV27	TRBJ1-6	.	TGTGCCAGCAGTTTCCTTGGTGGAGGTGGAGATTCACCCCTCCACTTT	CASSFLGGGGDSPLHF
medium-sized	TRBV5-1	TRBJ2-3	.	TGCGCCAGCAGCTCAGACGGGTCCTTCATTGGTACGCAGTATTTT	CASSSDGSFIGTQYF
.	TRBV29-1	TRBJ2-7	TRBD1	TGCAGCGTTAGGACAGGGGGACGCTACGAGCAGTACTTC	CSVRTGGRYEQYF
.	TRBV4-1	TRBJ1-6	.	TGCGCCAGCAGCCAAGAGGGTAGAGGGAATTCACCCCTCCACTTT	CASSQEGRGNSPLHF
once	TRBV6-5	TRBJ1-2	.	TGTGCCAGCAGTTACAAAGGGGACAATGGCTACACCTTC	CASSYKGDNGYTF
.	TRBV7-6	TRBJ1-2	TRBD1	TGTGCCAGCAGCTCCCCCGGACAGGGGGCCTATGGCTACACCTTC	CASSSPGQGAYGYTF
.	TRBV7-8	TRBJ1-5	.	TGTGCCAGCAGCTTAGTGGAGCAGGGCGGCCAGCCCCAGCATTTT	CASSLVEQGGQPQHF
once	TRBV7-2	TRBJ2-5	TRBD1	TGTGCCAGCAGCCCCCGACAGGGGAGGTGGGAGACCCAGTACTTC	CASSPRQGRWETQYF
.	TRBV6-5	TRBJ1-5	TRBD1	TGTGCCAGCAGTCTATCGGGACAGAATAATCAGCCCCAGCATTTT	CASSLSGQNNQPQHF
few	TRBV6-4	TRBJ1-1	.	TGTGCCAGCAGTGACCAGTCCAACACTGAAGCTTTCTTT	CASSDQSNTEAFF